The T cell receptor (beta chain) described here comes from a study of T cells after yellow fever vaccination. Study-wide results and limits: Once the booster was given, most primary-vaccination clones reappeared, at approximately 97% for CD4 and around 90% for CD8.

Concerning this clonotype: Antigen specificity is unknown.

Per the germline V gene, CDR1 is SQVTM and CDR2 is ANQGSEA. The germline V and J ends were trimmed by 4 bases and 5 bases, with 9 bases remaining between them. The CDR3 contains 12 residues. TCRdb passed the 5' RACE reads through MiXCR, listing each CDR3 protein once. The table lists about 510,000 distinct CDR3 sequences, around a fifth of them singletons, with around 16% in the top ten. The chain carries TRBV29-1 and TRBJ2-1; no firm D call. The sequence was collected from a man between 18 and 35 years old who received the YFV17D yellow fever vaccine. This specimen was PBMCs, taken approximately 22 days after the first yellow fever vaccination. CDR3 nucleotide sequence: TGCAGCGTTGTAGGGCTGAACAATGAGCAGTTCTTC. Protein product: CSVVGLNNEQFF.